This TCR beta chain derives from a study of neurological immune-mediated disorders. The unsorted libraries originated from 2 million PBMCs that had been stored at -80 C. cDNA was made by 5'RACE with 10-nucleotide random UMIs. Every sequencing run drew on 15-18 subjects and yielded over 200 million TCR-beta sequences. TCRdb re-derived calls from the 5' RACE reads in MiXCR, one entry per CDR3 protein. The repertoire holds 75,000 to 90,000 distinct CDR3 sequences, with about a tenth as singletons. V lost 4 bases, J lost 7 bases, and 11 bases lay in between. Germline values: CDR1 SQVTM, CDR2 ANQGSEA. The CDR3 consists of 11 residues. This clonotype was detected many times.

This receptor was identified in a man aged 40-50 years in good health. Sequenced input: PBMCs. The V and J genes are TRBV29-1 and TRBJ2-7; D is unresolved. In nucleotides, the CDR3 is TGCAGCGTTGTGACGCTCGCGGAGCAGTACTTC. Translating it yields CSVVTLAEQYF.